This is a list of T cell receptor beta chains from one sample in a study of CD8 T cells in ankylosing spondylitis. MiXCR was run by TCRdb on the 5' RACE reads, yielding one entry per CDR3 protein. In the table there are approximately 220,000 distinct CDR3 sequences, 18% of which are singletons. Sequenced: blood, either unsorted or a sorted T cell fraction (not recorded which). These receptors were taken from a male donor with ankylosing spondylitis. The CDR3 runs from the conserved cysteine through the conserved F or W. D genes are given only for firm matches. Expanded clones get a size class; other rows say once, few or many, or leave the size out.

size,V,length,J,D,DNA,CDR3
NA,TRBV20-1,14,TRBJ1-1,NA,TGCAGTGCGGAGGGAGGGCTTCCGAACACTGAAGCTTTCTTT,CSAEGGLPNTEAFF
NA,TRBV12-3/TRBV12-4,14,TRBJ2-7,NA,TGTGCCAGCAGTCAAGGCGGGGCCGCCTACGAGCAGTACTTC,CASSQGGAAYEQYF
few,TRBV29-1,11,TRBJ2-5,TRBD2,TGCAGCGGGGGAGGGGTTGAGACCCAGTACTTC,CSGGGVETQYF
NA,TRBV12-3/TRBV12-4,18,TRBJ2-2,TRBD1,TGTGCCAGCACGGGGGGACAGGGGGAATGGAGGAACACCGGGGAGCTGTTTTTT,CASTGGQGEWRNTGELFF
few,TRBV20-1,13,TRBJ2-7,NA,TGCAGTGCTAGCTCTCGAAATACCTACGAGCAGTACTTC,CSASSRNTYEQYF
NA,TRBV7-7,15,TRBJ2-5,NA,TGTGCCAGCAGCTTAGGGGCAGGGGCGCAAGAGACCCAGTACTTC,CASSLGAGAQETQYF
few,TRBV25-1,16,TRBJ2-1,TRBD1,TGTGCCAGCAGTCAAACCGGGACAGGAAACTACAATGAGCAGTTCTTC,CASSQTGTGNYNEQFF
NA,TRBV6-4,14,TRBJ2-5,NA,TGTGCCAGCAGTCCATCCACCTCTTTGGAGACCCAGTACTTC,CASSPSTSLETQYF
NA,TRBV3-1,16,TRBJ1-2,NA,TGTGCCAGCAGCCGTGCCGGGACTCCCGGCCCCTATGGCTACACCTTC,CASSRAGTPGPYGYTF
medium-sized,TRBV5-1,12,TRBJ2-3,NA,TGCGCCAGCAGCGTAGGGGGAGATACGCAGTATTTT,CASSVGGDTQYF
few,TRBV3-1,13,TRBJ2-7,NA,TGTGCCAGCAGCCCTGTTCCGGAGTACGAGCAGTACTTC,CASSPVPEYEQYF
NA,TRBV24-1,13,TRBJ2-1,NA,TGTGCCACCAGTGATTTGGGGTACAATGAGCAGTTCTTC,CATSDLGYNEQFF
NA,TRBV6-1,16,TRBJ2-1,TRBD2,TGTGCCAGCAGTGTGGGGACTAGCGGGGGGGCTAGTGAGCAGTTCTTC,CASSVGTSGGASEQFF
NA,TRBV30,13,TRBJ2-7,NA,TGTGCCTGGAGTGTAGTAGGGTTTGACGAGCAGTACTTC,CAWSVVGFDEQYF
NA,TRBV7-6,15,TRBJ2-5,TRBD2,TGTGCCAGCAGCTTCGATAGCGGGGGGGATGAGACCCAGTACTTC,CASSFDSGGDETQYF
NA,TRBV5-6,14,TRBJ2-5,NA,TGTGCCAGCGGCCTGGCGGTCAGGCAAGAGACCCAGTACTTC,CASGLAVRQETQYF
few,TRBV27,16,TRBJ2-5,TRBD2,TGTGCCAGCAGTACTCTAGCGGGAGGTGGCCAAGAGACCCAGTACTTC,CASSTLAGGGQETQYF
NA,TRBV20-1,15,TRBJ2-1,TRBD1,TGCAGTGCTAGGTCGGGACAGGTGTCCTACAATGAGCAGTTCTTC,CSARSGQVSYNEQFF
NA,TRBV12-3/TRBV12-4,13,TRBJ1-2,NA,TGTGCCAGCAGCCCCTCGGGGGACTATGGCTACACCTTC,CASSPSGDYGYTF
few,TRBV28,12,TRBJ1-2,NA,TGTGCCAGCGGAGTTACGGGTGTCGGCTACACCTTC,CASGVTGVGYTF
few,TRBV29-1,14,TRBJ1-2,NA,TGCAGCGTTGATCCCGCTCTGGGCTGGGATGGCTACACCTTC,CSVDPALGWDGYTF
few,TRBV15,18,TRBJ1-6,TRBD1,TGTGCCACCAGCAGAGTGGCGACAGGGAGCTCCTATAATTCACCCCTCCACTTT,CATSRVATGSSYNSPLHF
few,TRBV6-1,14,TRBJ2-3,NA,TGTGCCACCAAGGTCGGACTCCGCACAGATACGCAGTATTTT,CATKVGLRTDTQYF
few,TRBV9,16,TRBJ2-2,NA,TGTGCCAGCAGCGTAGGAGCGGGCTTGAACACCGGGGAGCTGTTTTTT,CASSVGAGLNTGELFF
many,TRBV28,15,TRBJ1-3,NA,TGTGCCAGCAGTTTGGAGGGCAGCTCTGGAAACACCATATATTTT,CASSLEGSSGNTIYF
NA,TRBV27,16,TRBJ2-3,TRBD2,TGTGCCAGCAGTTTATTGCCGGGAGGAGGCACAGATACGCAGTATTTT,CASSLLPGGGTDTQYF
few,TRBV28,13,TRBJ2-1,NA,TGTGCCAGCAGCCGGAATTTCAACAATGAGCAGTTCTTC,CASSRNFNNEQFF
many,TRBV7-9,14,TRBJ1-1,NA,TGTGCCAGCAGCCACCCGACGGGGGGATTGTTAGCTTTCTTT,CASSHPTGGLLAFF
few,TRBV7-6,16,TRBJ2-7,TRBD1,TGTGCCAGCAGCCCCAGCACCGGGACAGGGACCTACGAGCAGTACTTC,CASSPSTGTGTYEQYF
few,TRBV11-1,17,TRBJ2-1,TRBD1,TGTGCCAGCAGCTCACCCCAACAGGGGCGCACCTACAATGAGCAGTTCTTC,CASSSPQQGRTYNEQFF
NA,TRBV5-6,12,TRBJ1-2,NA,TGTGCCAGCAGCTTGTCGGTCTCTGGCTACACCTTC,CASSLSVSGYTF
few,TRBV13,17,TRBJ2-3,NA,TGTGCCAGCAGTCATACACTTGGTTGGGAGTCCACAGATACGCAGTATTTT,CASSHTLGWESTDTQYF
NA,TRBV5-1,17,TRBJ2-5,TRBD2,TGCGCCAGCAGCTTGGACGGGGGGGGGCTCGCCGAAGAGACCCAGTACTTC,CASSLDGGGLAEETQYF
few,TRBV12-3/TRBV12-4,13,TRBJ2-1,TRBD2,TGTGCCAGCAGTTTTGCTAGCGGGATTGAGCAGTTCTTC,CASSFASGIEQFF